The T cell receptor beta chain under discussion was sequenced for a study of a mutant IDH1 vaccine in newly diagnosed glioma. Time point denoted: week 23, last vaccination. Vaccination used 300 ug of mutant IDH1 20-mer peptide per dose, with topical imiquimod. The protocol was immunoSEQ multiplex PCR, while the TCRdb copy is restricted to in-frame clones and leaves out a portion. The sample lists 88,000 or so clones, 65% to 90% occurring once. Trimming at V came to 4 bases and at J to 6 bases, leaving 11 bases not matched to a gene. The germline V gene has CDR1 SEHNR and CDR2 FQNEAQ (reference sequence). The CDR3 consists of 16 residues. Concerning this clone: Its target is not known.

The chain carries TRBV7-9 and TRBJ2-1; 8 positions match TRBD2. The TCR sequence derives from a man aged 25-45 years with glioma. Some clones in this sample may be carry-over from other donors' samples. This specimen was PBMCs, taken from a glioma patient whose treatment included an IDH1 peptide vaccine. CDR3 DNA: TGTGCCAGCAGCTCAAGGTTTAGCGGGACGGGCAATGAGCAGTTCTTC. The encoded protein is CASSSRFSGTGNEQFF.